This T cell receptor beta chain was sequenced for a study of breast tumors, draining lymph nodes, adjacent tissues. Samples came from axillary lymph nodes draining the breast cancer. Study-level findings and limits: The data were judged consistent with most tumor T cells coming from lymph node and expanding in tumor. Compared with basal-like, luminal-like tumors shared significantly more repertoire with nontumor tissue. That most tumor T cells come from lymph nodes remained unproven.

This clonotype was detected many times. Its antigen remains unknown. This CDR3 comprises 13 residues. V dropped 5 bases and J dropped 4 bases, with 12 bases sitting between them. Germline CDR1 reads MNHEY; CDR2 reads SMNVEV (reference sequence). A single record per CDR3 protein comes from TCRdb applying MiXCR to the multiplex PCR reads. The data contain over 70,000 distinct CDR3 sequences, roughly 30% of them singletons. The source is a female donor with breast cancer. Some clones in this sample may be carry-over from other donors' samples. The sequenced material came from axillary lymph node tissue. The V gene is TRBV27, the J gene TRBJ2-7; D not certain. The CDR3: CASSRARAYEQYF. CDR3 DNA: TGTGCCAGCAGTAGGGCTAGGGCTTACGAGCAGTACTTC.